This T cell receptor beta chain came from a study of blood T cell repertoires in COVID-19. Study in general: The United States, Italy and Spain were the sources of the acute and convalescent COVID-19 samples. PBMCs, B-cell-depleted T cells, or T cells were the source of the cDNA or gDNA that made up the material.

This clone came up once. This CDR3 contains 15 residues. J was trimmed by 6 bases and V by 1 base; bases with no gene match: 8. From germline, CDR1 is SGDLS and CDR2 YYNGEE. As processed by the authors: Nucleated cell number was recorded as an estimate derived from reference gene primer amplification. The repertoire was sequenced with immunoSEQ multiplex PCR; TCRdb's copy has only in-frame clones and lacks some. The DNA was the basis for D and trimming; V, J and clone size are from that table. Among about 130,000 clones listed, around 87% were seen once. This clonotype was sampled from a woman aged 55-75 years with acute or convalescent COVID-19. Sequenced: peripheral blood. The gene calls are TRBV9 and TRBJ2-3, with TRBD2 matching over 7 bases. CDR3 sequence (DNA): TGTGCCAGCAGCGTAACGGTTGGAGCGGGGGATACGCAGTATTTT. Translating gives CASSVTVGAGDTQYF. The entire variable domain, with the rest obtained from reference TRBV9 and TRBJ2-3, is as follows: DSGVTQTPKHLITATGQRVTLRCSPRSGDLSVYWYQQSLDQGLQFLIQYYNGEERAKGNILERFSAQQFPDLHSELNLSSLELGDSALYFCASSVTVGAGDTQYFGPGTRLTVL.